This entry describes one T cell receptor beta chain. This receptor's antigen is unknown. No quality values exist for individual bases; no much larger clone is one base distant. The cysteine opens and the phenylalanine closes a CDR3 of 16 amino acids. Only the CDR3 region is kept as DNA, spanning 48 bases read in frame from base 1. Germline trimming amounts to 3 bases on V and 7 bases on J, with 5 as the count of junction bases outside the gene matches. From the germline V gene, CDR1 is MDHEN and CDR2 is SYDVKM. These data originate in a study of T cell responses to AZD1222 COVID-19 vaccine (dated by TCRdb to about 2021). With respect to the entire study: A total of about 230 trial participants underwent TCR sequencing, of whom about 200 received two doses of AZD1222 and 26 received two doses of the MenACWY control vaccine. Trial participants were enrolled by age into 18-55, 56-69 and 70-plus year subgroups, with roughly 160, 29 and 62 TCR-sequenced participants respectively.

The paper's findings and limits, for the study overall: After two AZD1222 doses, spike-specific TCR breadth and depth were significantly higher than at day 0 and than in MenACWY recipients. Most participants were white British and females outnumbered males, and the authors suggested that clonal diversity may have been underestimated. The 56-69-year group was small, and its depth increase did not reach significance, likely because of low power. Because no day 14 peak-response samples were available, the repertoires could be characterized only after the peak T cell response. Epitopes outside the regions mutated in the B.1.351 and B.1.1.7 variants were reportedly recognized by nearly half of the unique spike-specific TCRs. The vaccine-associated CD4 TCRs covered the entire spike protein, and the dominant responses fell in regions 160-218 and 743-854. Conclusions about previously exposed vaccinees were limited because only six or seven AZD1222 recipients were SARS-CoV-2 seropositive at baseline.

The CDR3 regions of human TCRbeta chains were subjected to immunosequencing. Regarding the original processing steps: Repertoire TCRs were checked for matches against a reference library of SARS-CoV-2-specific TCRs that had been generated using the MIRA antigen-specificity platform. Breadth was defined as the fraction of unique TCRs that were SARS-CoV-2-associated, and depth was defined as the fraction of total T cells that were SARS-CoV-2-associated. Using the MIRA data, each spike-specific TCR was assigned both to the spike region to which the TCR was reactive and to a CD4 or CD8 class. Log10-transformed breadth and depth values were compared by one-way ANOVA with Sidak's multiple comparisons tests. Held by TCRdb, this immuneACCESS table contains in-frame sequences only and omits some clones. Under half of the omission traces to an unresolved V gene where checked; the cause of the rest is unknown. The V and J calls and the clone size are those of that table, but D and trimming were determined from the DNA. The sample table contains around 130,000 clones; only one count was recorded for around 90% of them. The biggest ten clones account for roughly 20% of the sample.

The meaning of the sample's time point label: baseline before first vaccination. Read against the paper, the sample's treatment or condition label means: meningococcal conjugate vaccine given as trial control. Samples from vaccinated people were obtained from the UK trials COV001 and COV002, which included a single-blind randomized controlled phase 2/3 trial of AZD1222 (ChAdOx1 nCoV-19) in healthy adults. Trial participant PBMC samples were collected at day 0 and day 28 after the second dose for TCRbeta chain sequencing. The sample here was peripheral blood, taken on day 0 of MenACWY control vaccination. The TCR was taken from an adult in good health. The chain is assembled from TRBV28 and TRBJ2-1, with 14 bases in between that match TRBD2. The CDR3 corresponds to CASSFQGTSGRNEQFF. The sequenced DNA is TGTGCCAGCAGTTTCCAAGGGACTAGCGGGAGAAATGAGCAGTTCTTC.